The following is a TCR beta chain sequence with its context. Germline CDR1 SGHTS, CDR2 YDEGEE. V was cut by 7 bases and J by 0 bases, with 14 bases left in between. The CDR3 is 14 amino acids. The data are from a study of control samples from healthy donors and cancer patients. Using immunoSEQ multiplex PCR, the repertoire was profiled, and TCRdb retains in-frame clones only, with some absent. The sample holds 140,000 or so clones; 89% are singletons and the top ten take around 4.6%. This TCR came from a man aged 30 to 45 in good health. Sequenced input: blood. This chain connects TRBV5-8 to TRBJ2-7, with a possible D match to TRBD2 (5 bases). CDR3 sequence: CASGRRSSSYEQYF. In DNA, the CDR3 is TGTGCCAGCGGACGGAGGTCGAGCTCCTACGAGCAGTACTTC.